The entry that follows covers one T cell receptor beta chain sequence. At the DNA level, this CDR3 is encoded by other sequences in the same sample as well. This CDR3 has 14 residues. V lost 0 bases and J lost 5, with 10 bases in between. In germline, CDR1 is LGHDT, CDR2 YNNKEL (reference sequence). Per the original data handling: From reference gene primer amplification, estimates of nucleated cell counts were derived. Sequenced by immunoSEQ multiplex PCR; TCRdb stores in-frame clones only, minus some. That table is the source of V, J and clone size, and D and trimming were worked out from the DNA. This sample has about 130,000 clones, with around 83% found just once. The data stem from a study of blood T cell repertoires in COVID-19. Study context: Samples taken during acute and convalescent COVID-19 were collected in the United States, Italy and Spain. T cells, B-cell-depleted T cells, or PBMCs provided the cDNA or gDNA that served as material.

The specimen was peripheral blood. The sequence derives from a man in his 60s with acute or convalescent COVID-19. V usage is TRBV3-1 (or the pseudogene TRBV3-2) and J usage is TRBJ1-2, with D uncertain. The CDR3 nucleotides are TGTGCCAGCAGCCAAGATGGCGCCAGGTATGGCTACACCTTC. Protein: CASSQDGARYGYTF.